This passage covers 27 T cell receptor beta chains from one sample sequenced in a study of radiotherapy plus CTLA-4 blockade in lung cancer. Measured with immunoSEQ multiplex PCR; TCRdb has only the in-frame clones, and not every one. The table has more than 90,000 clones, about four fifths seen once; the top ten hold 5% to 5.5%. Source: peripheral blood, taken from a patient treated with radiotherapy plus ipilimumab. The receptors here all came from a human donor with non-small cell lung cancer who had a partial response to radiotherapy plus ipilimumab.

This clone was found a few times. J is TRBJ2-7 and V is TRBV6-4, with D perhaps matching TRBD2 (6 bases). Trimming pared 5 bases from V and 2 bases from J, leaving 13 bases between. Germline V gene data show CDR1 as MRHNA and CDR2 as SNTAGT. The CDR3 loop spans 14 amino acids. CDR3 in DNA: TGTGCCAGCAGTCCGGTCGGGGGACCCTACGAGCAGTACTTC. Translation gives CASSPVGGPYEQYF.

This clone was counted a single time. The rearrangement uses TRBV10-1 and TRBJ2-7; 7 positions match TRBD2. Trimming cost V 5 bases and J 9 bases; bases outside gene matches: 19. Germline V gene sequence: CDR1 WNHNN, CDR2 SYGVQD (reference sequence). The CDR3 has 16 residues. The CDR3, as DNA: TGCGCCAGCAGTTGGGAAAACCCGGGACTACCCTTCGCGCAGTACGTC. Translation gives CASSWENPGLPFAQYV.

The chain is built from TRBV27 and TRBJ1-1; D gene uncertain. Germline lookup yields CDR1 MNHEY and CDR2 SMNVEV (reference sequence). The ends were cut back, 5 bases at V and 2 bases at J, with 12 bases in the middle. The CDR3 consists of 14 residues. The CDR3 region is CASSTGLLNTEAFF. In DNA form, the CDR3 reads TGTGCCAGCAGTACTGGACTGCTCAACACTGAAGCTTTCTTT.

V usage is TRBV11-2 and J usage is TRBJ1-2; no reliable D call. This CDR3 has 14 residues. Germline V gene sequence: CDR1 SGHAT, CDR2 FQNNGV. The V end was cut by 1 base, the J end by 1 base, with 7 bases between. CDR3 nucleotides: TGTGCCAGCAGCTTAGGCGGGGTTAACTATGGCTACACCTTC. Residues: CASSLGGVNYGYTF. Full variable domain (remainder filled in from reference TRBV11-2 and TRBJ1-2): EAGVAQSPRYKIIEKRQSVAFWCNPISGHATLYWYQQILGQGPKLLIQFQNNGVVDDSQLPKDRFSAERLKGVDSTLKIQPAKLEDSAVYLCASSLGGVNYGYTFGSGTRLTVV.

The rearrangement uses TRBV23-1 and TRBJ1-2, with 10 positions matching TRBD1. TRBV23-1 is treated as an ORF (open reading frame) with a function not yet certain. V was clipped by 1 base and J by 8 bases; unmatched bases: 16. The CDR3 is made up of 18 amino acids. The CDR3 reads CASSQFRIQTGGARGYTF. The CDR3, as DNA: TGCGCCAGCAGTCAATTCCGAATCCAGACAGGGGGCGCCCGGGGCTACACCTTC.

The chain combines TRBV19 with TRBJ1-2; 7 bases line up with TRBD1. The CDR3 runs 13 residues. V was clipped by 6 bases and J by 7 bases; unmatched bases: 8. The germline V gene has CDR1 LNHDA and CDR2 SQIVND (reference sequence). CDR3 sequence: CASSRQGDGGYTF. The CDR3 DNA follows: TGTGCCAGTAGCAGGCAGGGGGACGGTGGCTACACCTTC.

V is TRBV15 and J is TRBJ1-2; a weak D match, TRBD1 (5 bases). CDR1 and CDR2 from the germline V gene are LNHNV and YYDKDF (reference sequence). The V and J ends lost 1 base and 2 bases respectively, with 11 bases between them. This CDR3 has 15 amino acids. The CDR3 here is CATSRVRGVNYGYTF. CDR3 DNA sequence: TGTGCCACCAGCAGAGTGCGGGGCGTCAACTATGGCTACACCTTC.

The chain employs TRBV6-6 and TRBJ1-1, with 7 bases aligning to TRBD1. Trimming took 4 bases from V and 7 from J; bases not matched to a gene: 9. The V gene's germline CDR1 is MNHNY and CDR2 SVGAGI (reference sequence). CDR3 length: 14 residues. The CDR3 sequence: CASSLSRDSNEAFF. The CDR3 nucleotides read TGTGCCAGCAGTTTGTCCCGGGACAGTAATGAAGCTTTCTTT.

This rearrangement joins TRBV7-9 to TRBJ1-1; no reliable D call. V shed 3 bases and J shed 1 base, with 6 bases lying between them. The CDR3 extends over 13 amino acids. Per the germline V gene, CDR1 is SEHNR and CDR2 is FQNEAQ (reference sequence). The CDR3 reads CASSLIENTEAFF. The CDR3 bases are TGTGCCAGCAGCTTGATAGAGAACACTGAAGCTTTCTTT.

CDR3 region: CASSQNSGANTGELFF. DNA for the CDR3: TGCGCCAGCAGCCAAAATTCAGGGGCGAACACCGGGGAGCTGTTTTTT. J is TRBJ2-2 and V is TRBV5-1, with a weak D call TRBD1 (6 bases). Trimming shortened V by 4 bases and J by 0 bases, and 13 bases separated the two germline ends. The CDR3 spans 16 residues. The V gene's germline CDR1 is SGHRS and CDR2 YFSETQ.

The CDR3 sequence is CASSFSGRTPYNEQFF. As DNA, the CDR3 is TGTGCCAGCAGCTTTAGCGGGAGGACCCCCTACAATGAGCAGTTCTTC. The chain is built from TRBV7-2 and TRBJ2-1, with TRBD2 identical over 10 bases. The junction had 4 bases not matched to a gene; V was cut back by 3 bases and J by 2 bases. Per the germline V gene, CDR1 is SGHTA and CDR2 is FQGNSA. The CDR3 runs 16 residues.

This clone was seen more than once but under ten times. The rearrangement joins TRBV19 to TRBJ1-1; possible D gene TRBD1, 6 bases. V shed 5 bases and J shed 8 bases, with 18 bases lying between them. Per the germline V gene, CDR1 is LNHDA and CDR2 is SQIVND (reference sequence). The CDR3 runs to 14 residues. CDR3 protein: CASSGVGGAAEAFF. The CDR3 coding sequence is TGTGCCAGTAGTGGTGTTGGGGGGGCGGCCGAAGCTTTCTTT. Full variable domain (remainder filled in from reference TRBV19 and TRBJ1-1): DGGITQSPKYLFRKEGQNVTLSCEQNLNHDAMYWYRQDPGQGLRLIYYSQIVNDFQKGDIAEGYSVSREKKESFPLTVTSAQKNPTAFYLCASSGVGGAAEAFFGQGTRLTVV.

The CDR3 here is CAISRDTGELFF. Here the CDR3 DNA reads TGTGCCATCAGTCGGGACACCGGGGAGCTGTTTTTT. The genes are TRBV10-3 and TRBJ2-2; no firm D call. The V and J ends lost 5 bases and 3 bases respectively, with 4 bases between them. The CDR3 spans 12 residues. From germline, CDR1 is ENHRY and CDR2 SYGVKD.

The chain is built from TRBV28 and TRBJ1-2, with 7 positions matching TRBD1. The CDR3 has 15 amino acids. Losses at the gene ends were 2 bases for V and 2 bases for J; bases not matched to a gene: 5. Germline assignment: CDR1 MDHEN and CDR2 SYDVKM. The CDR3 protein is CASSLIGTENYGYTF. CDR3 coding DNA: TGTGCCAGCAGTTTAATTGGGACAGAGAACTATGGCTACACCTTC.

The chain has TRBV18 and TRBJ2-5, with D perhaps matching TRBD2 (5 bases). V lost 3 bases to trimming and J lost 7 bases, with 15 bases between them. CDR1 and CDR2 (germline): KGHSH, LQKENI. CDR3 length equals 14 residues. The CDR3 DNA reads as TGTGCCAGCTCACCTCAGACTGGCGAGGGGACCCAGTACTTC. Amino acids: CASSPQTGEGTQYF.

CDR3 in amino acids: CASRKFLAGEDEQYF. CDR3 coding DNA: TGCGCCAGCAGGAAGTTCCTAGCGGGAGAGGACGAGCAGTACTTC. The V call is TRBV4-1, the J call TRBJ2-7; the match to TRBD2 covers 10 bases. CDR1 is MGHRA and CDR2 is YSYEKL in the germline V gene. CDR3 length: 15 residues. V was clipped by 6 bases and J by 5 bases; unmatched bases: 10.

The chain joins TRBV6-6 to TRBJ1-2; 10 nucleotides match TRBD1. Trimming took 2 bases from V and 4 from J; bases not matched to a gene: 4. Germline V lookup: CDR1 MNHNY, CDR2 SVGAGI (reference sequence). The CDR3 is 15 residues long. The CDR3 nucleotides are TGTGCCAGCAGTTACACCGGGACAGGGGCCTATGGCTACACCTTC. Residues: CASSYTGTGAYGYTF.

The chain combines TRBV27 with TRBJ1-5, with D perhaps matching TRBD1 (6 bases). The germline V and J ends were trimmed by 8 bases and 4 bases, with 12 bases remaining between them. Germline loops: CDR1 MNHEY, CDR2 SMNVEV (reference sequence). This CDR3 is 13 amino acids long. CDR3 sequence (DNA): TGTGCCAGCCGTCCACAGGGAAATCAGCCCCAGCATTTT. Protein product: CASRPQGNQPQHF.

The V and J genes are TRBV7-2 and TRBJ2-2; perhaps TRBD2 as D (6 bases). Trimming removed 2 bases at V and 1 base at J, with 8 bases between. There are 15 residues in the CDR3. Germline lookup yields CDR1 SGHTA and CDR2 FQGNSA. CDR3 protein: CASSLLARNTGELFF. In nucleotides, the CDR3 is TGTGCCAGCAGCTTACTAGCGAGGAACACCGGGGAGCTGTTTTTT.

The V call is TRBV6-1, the J call TRBJ2-7; 8 positions agree with TRBD1. Unmatched junction bases numbered 7, after V lost 1 base and J lost 5 bases. This CDR3 has 15 amino acids. Germline V gives CDR1 MNHNS, CDR2 SASEGT. CDR3 in amino acids: CASSEEDRVIDEQYV. CDR3 bases: TGTGCCAGCAGTGAAGAGGACAGGGTGATCGACGAGCAGTACGTC.

The rearrangement links TRBV7-9 to TRBJ2-1; 8 bases fit TRBD1. The CDR3 covers 15 residues. Looked up from germline, CDR1 is SEHNR and CDR2 is FQNEAQ (reference sequence). With V trimmed by 6 bases and J by 4 bases, 8 bases remained unmatched. The CDR3 loop is CASSPPGTGYNEQFF. CDR3 DNA sequence: TGTGCCAGCAGTCCACCCGGGACAGGATACAATGAGCAGTTCTTC.

V is TRBV4-2 and J is TRBJ2-1, with TRBD2 as a possible D gene (6 bases). The length of the CDR3 is 13 residues. Trimming pared 1 base from V and 10 bases from J, leaving 11 bases between. The V gene's germline CDR1 is LGHNA and CDR2 YNFKEQ. CDR3 DNA sequence: TGTGCCAGCAGCCAAGGGACTATTCTAGAGCAGTTCTTC. Protein product: CASSQGTILEQFF.

This clone has only a few counts. This chain connects TRBV4-1 to TRBJ2-2, with TRBD1 identical over 8 bases. This CDR3 is built from 17 residues. Germline-derived CDR1 and CDR2 are MGHRA and YSYEKL. The trim removed 4 bases at V and 4 bases at J, leaving 11 bases unmatched. The CDR3 is CASSRQAGGAVTGELFF. The CDR3 DNA follows: TGCGCCAGCAGCCGCCAAGCAGGGGGCGCGGTCACCGGGGAGCTGTTTTTT.

This chain links TRBV9 with TRBJ1-1; D perhaps matches TRBD1 (5 bases). V was cut by 4 bases and J by 9 bases, with 28 bases left in between. CDR1 and CDR2 from the germline V gene are SGDLS and YYNGEE. The CDR3 extends over 17 amino acids. This chain's CDR3 is CASSPSDTYNRWGQAFF. The CDR3 DNA is TGTGCCAGCAGCCCTAGCGACACCTACAACCGTTGGGGCCAAGCTTTCTTT.

V is TRBV6-1 and J is TRBJ1-2, with D uncertain. Germline V gene lookup returns CDR1 MNHNS and CDR2 SASEGT. V was clipped by 10 bases and J by 4 bases, with 19 bases between them. The CDR3 length is 14 residues. DNA for the CDR3: TGTGCCATCTCCGAATCGGCAGGCAGCTATGGCTACACCTTC. It translates to CAISESAGSYGYTF.

The chain links TRBV5-1 to TRBJ2-1; 7 bases are a match to TRBD1. The CDR3 is 16 amino acids. Germline CDR1 is SGHRS and CDR2 is YFSETQ. V gave up 4 bases and J gave up 9 bases; unmatched junction bases: 16. CDR3 sequence reads: CASSLSRQGRSSEQFF. CDR3 nucleotides: TGCGCCAGCAGCCTCAGTAGACAGGGTCGATCCTCTGAGCAGTTCTTC.

The V and J genes are TRBV6-4 and TRBJ1-2, with D tentatively TRBD1 (6 bases). Germline CDR1 MRHNA, CDR2 SNTAGT. V was cut by 6 bases and J by 3 bases, with 8 bases left in between. The CDR3 contains 12 residues. In nucleotides, the CDR3 is TGTGCCAGCAGAGGGACATACTATGGCTACACCTTC. The encoded protein is CASRGTYYGYTF.